A single sample gave rise to the 25 T cell receptor beta chains below, sequenced in a study of shared clonotypes between healthy human individuals. Clones were sequenced by immunoSEQ multiplex PCR, and TCRdb holds only the in-frame ones, with some missing. The sample shows about 590,000 clones, just under 97% of them seen only once. The naive CD8 population came from CD45RO-negative cells selected for CCR7, without terminally differentiated effector memory CD45RA+ cells. Sequencing used naive CD8+ T cells sorted from blood. The receptors here all came from a woman younger than 45 in good health.

The chain employs TRBV27 and TRBJ2-2; a possible D gene is TRBD2 (5 bases). The germline CDR1 and CDR2 sequences are MNHEY and SMNVEV (reference sequence). The CDR3 extends over 13 amino acids. V was cut by 2 bases and J by 12 bases, with 13 bases left in between. The CDR3 DNA reads TGTGCCAGCAGTTTAGGTTTCGGGGTGAAGCTGTTTTTT. Protein product: CASSLGFGVKLFF.

The chain recombines TRBV28 with TRBJ2-1; tentative D call: TRBD1 (7 bases). This CDR3 spans 14 amino acids. Germline loops: CDR1 MDHEN, CDR2 SYDVKM. The ends were cut back, 6 bases at V and 6 bases at J, with 15 bases in the middle. The CDR3 spells CASSQFQGGNEQFF. The CDR3 DNA follows: TGTGCCAGCAGCCAATTTCAGGGGGGCAATGAGCAGTTCTTC.

The CDR3 reads CASSLGQGAWGEQFF. The DNA of the CDR3 is TGTGCCAGCAGCTTGGGGCAGGGGGCTTGGGGTGAGCAGTTCTTC. This sequence joins TRBV5-5 and TRBJ2-1; 8 bases line up with TRBD1. The V segment lost 0 bases and the J segment 9 bases; nucleotides outside the gene matches: 8. Germline lookup yields CDR1 SGHKS and CDR2 YYEKEE (reference sequence). This CDR3 is 15 amino acids long. Filled out from reference TRBV5-5 and TRBJ2-1, the complete variable domain reads DAGVTQSPTHLIKTRGQQVTLRCSPISGHKSVSWYQQVLGQGPQFIFQYYEKEERGRGNFPDRFSARQFPNYSSELNVNALLLGDSALYLCASSLGQGAWGEQFFGPGTRLTVL.

The V and J genes are TRBV29-1 and TRBJ2-3; D remains ambiguous. The V end lost 7 bases, the J end lost 4 bases, and 6 bases lay between the germline ends. This CDR3 contains 10 residues. Germline V CDR1 and CDR2: SQVTM, ANQGSEA. CDR3 sequence reads: CSAHSDTQYF. The CDR3 DNA reads as TGCAGCGCGCATTCAGATACGCAGTATTTT.

A note on this clone: Different DNA sequences within this sample yield the same CDR3. The chain uses TRBV27 and TRBJ2-7; a weak D match, TRBD1 (5 bases). Germline V lookup: CDR1 MNHEY, CDR2 SMNVEV (reference sequence). V dropped 2 bases and J dropped 0 bases, with 8 bases sitting between them. The CDR3 spans 14 residues. As DNA, the CDR3 is TGTGCCAGCAGTTTAATAGGGGCCTCCTACGAGCAGTACTTC. Its protein product is CASSLIGASYEQYF.

This chain uses TRBV27 with TRBJ2-1; D gene uncertain. V was trimmed by 3 bases and J by 0 bases, leaving 9 bases between them. This CDR3 is 15 amino acids long. Germline V gene data show CDR1 as MNHEY and CDR2 as SMNVEV (reference sequence). CDR3 region: CASSFGQDSYNEQFF. The CDR3 DNA reads TGTGCCAGCAGTTTTGGCCAGGACTCCTACAATGAGCAGTTCTTC.

This clone is a singleton in its sample. The chain is built from TRBV5-6 and TRBJ2-1, with D tentatively TRBD2 (5 bases). Germline loops: CDR1 SGHDT, CDR2 YYEEEE. This CDR3 is built from 17 residues. V was shortened by 4 bases and J by 3 bases, with 20 bases between the two germline ends. The CDR3 DNA reads TGTGCCAGCAGCGTAAGAGGGCCCACCACCGACTACAATGAGCAGTTCTTC. Translation gives CASSVRGPTTDYNEQFF. Looking up the rest from reference TRBV5-6 and TRBJ2-1 gives the full variable domain: DAGVTQSPTHLIKTRGQQVTLRCSPKSGHDTVSWYQQALGQGPQFIFQYYEEEERQRGNFPDRFSGHQFPNYSSELNVNALLLGDSALYLCASSVRGPTTDYNEQFFGPGTRLTVL.

The V call is TRBV7-8, the J call TRBJ2-1; TRBD2 matches at 7 bases. The V gene's germline CDR1 is SGHVS and CDR2 FQNEAQ. V lost 0 bases, J lost 8 bases, and 10 bases stayed unmatched. The CDR3 extends over 16 amino acids. CDR3 loop: CASSLALGEGRDEQFF. Written as DNA, the CDR3 is TGTGCCAGCAGCTTAGCGTTGGGGGAGGGCCGGGATGAGCAGTTCTTC.

The V call is TRBV11-2, the J call TRBJ2-1; D perhaps matches TRBD2 (6 bases). Looked up from germline, CDR1 is SGHAT and CDR2 is FQNNGV. V lost 1 base, J lost 8 bases, and 15 bases lay in between. The CDR3 is made up of 15 amino acids. The CDR3 reads CASSLGGRGGYEQFF. In DNA, the CDR3 is TGTGCCAGCAGCTTAGGAGGGCGGGGCGGCTATGAGCAGTTCTTC.

This clone was observed once. The chain has TRBV14 and TRBJ2-7, with D perhaps matching TRBD2 (5 bases). The V gene's germline CDR1 is SGHDN and CDR2 FVKESK. V shed 2 bases and J shed 7 bases, with 18 bases lying between them. This CDR3 is built from 15 residues. CDR3 amino acids: CASSQFEAGKVEQYF. In DNA, the CDR3 is TGTGCCAGCAGCCAATTCGAGGCCGGGAAGGTGGAGCAGTACTTC.

The chain uses TRBV27 and TRBJ2-3, with D tentatively TRBD1 or TRBD2 (5 bases each). Per germline, CDR1 MNHEY and CDR2 SMNVEV (reference sequence). Trimming cost V 2 bases and J 2 bases, with 14 bases left between them. The CDR3 consists of 16 residues. The CDR3 sequence is CASSLGPGAYTDTQYF. As DNA, the CDR3 is TGTGCCAGCAGTTTAGGTCCCGGGGCATACACAGATACGCAGTATTTT.

The chain couples TRBV9 to TRBJ2-1; 10 bases agree with TRBD2. This CDR3 comprises 15 residues. Unmatched junction bases numbered 11, after V lost 4 bases and J lost 10 bases. Germline CDR1 reads SGDLS; CDR2 reads YYNGEE. The CDR3 coding sequence is TGTGCCAGCAGCCCGGGGCTAGCGGGAGCAGAGGAGCAGTTCTTC. Residues: CASSPGLAGAEEQFF.

The chain links TRBV10-2 to TRBJ2-7; 7 bases line up with TRBD1. CDR3 length: 15 residues. V shed 5 bases, J shed 1 base, and the junction held 8 bases outside the gene matches. CDR1 and CDR2 from the germline V gene are WSHSY and SAAADI. CDR3 coding DNA: TGCGCCAGCAGTCCTCCGGGACAGCTATCCTACGAGCAGTACTTC. It translates to CASSPPGQLSYEQYF.

The chain joins TRBV6-1 to TRBJ2-2; tentative D call: TRBD2 (6 bases). The ends were cut back, 0 bases at V and 2 bases at J, with 10 bases in the middle. The CDR3 sequence is 16 residues long. Germline V gene sequence: CDR1 MNHNS, CDR2 SASEGT. The CDR3 reads CASSEARGANTGELFF. The DNA for the CDR3 is TGTGCCAGCAGTGAAGCCCGCGGGGCCAACACCGGGGAGCTGTTTTTT.

V gene TRBV27 combines with J gene TRBJ2-4; D gene unclear. This CDR3 comprises 12 residues. Trimming took 7 bases from V and 2 from J, leaving 6 bases between them. Germline CDR1 MNHEY, CDR2 SMNVEV (reference sequence). CDR3 nucleotide sequence: TGTGCCAGCACCGGATCCAAAAACATTCAGTACTTC. This codes for CASTGSKNIQYF.

J is TRBJ2-1 and V is TRBV27; tentative D call: TRBD2 (5 bases). This CDR3 is 15 amino acids long. Trimming took off 4 bases at V and 4 bases at J, with 14 bases between the two ends. The germline CDR1 and CDR2 sequences are MNHEY and SMNVEV (reference sequence). Written as DNA, the CDR3 is TGTGCCAGCAGTTCGACCCGGGATGGGTACAATGAGCAGTTCTTC. This sequence encodes CASSSTRDGYNEQFF.

The chain uses TRBV28 and TRBJ1-5; possible D gene TRBD1, 6 bases. V lost 3 bases and J 11 bases, leaving 14 bases between the germline ends. The CDR3 length is 13 residues. Germline V gene data show CDR1 as MDHEN and CDR2 as SYDVKM. The CDR3 DNA sequence: TGTGCCAGCAGTTTCAGGGGCGGAGGGACCCAGCATTTT. Protein product: CASSFRGGGTQHF.

As concerns this clone: This sample also contains other DNA sequences that code for the same CDR3. The chain recombines TRBV28 with TRBJ2-7; D call uncertain. Deletions cut 6 bases from V and 4 bases from J, with 7 bases between. This CDR3 is 11 amino acids long. CDR1 is MDHEN, CDR2 SYDVKM, per germline. CDR3 sequence (DNA): TGTGCCAGCAGCCCTAGGTACGAGCAGTACTTC. It is translated as CASSPRYEQYF. Based on the CDR3 plus reference TRBV28 and TRBJ2-7, the full variable domain is DVKVTQSSRYLVKRTGEKVFLECVQDMDHENMFWYRQDPGLGLRLIYFSYDVKMKEKGDIPEGYSVSREKKERFSLILESASTNQTSMYLCASSPRYEQYFGPGTRLTVT.

The chain combines TRBV28 with TRBJ2-1; 11 positions match TRBD2. V was clipped by 8 bases and J by 8 bases; unmatched bases: 20. Looked up from germline, CDR1 is MDHEN and CDR2 is SYDVKM. This CDR3 comprises 18 residues. The CDR3 reads CASGGARSGLAVIDEQFF. The CDR3 DNA sequence: TGTGCCAGCGGAGGCGCGCGCTCGGGACTAGCGGTGATCGATGAGCAGTTCTTC.

The chain employs TRBV11-2 and TRBJ2-7; the match to TRBD1 covers 9 bases. The CDR3 covers 15 residues. Trimming cost V 5 bases and J 5 bases; bases outside gene matches: 10. Germline CDR1 reads SGHAT; CDR2 reads FQNNGV. CDR3 protein: CASSRRGTGYNEQYF. The CDR3 bases are TGTGCCAGCAGCCGTCGGGGGACAGGGTACAACGAGCAGTACTTC.

The rearrangement links TRBV9 to TRBJ2-5, with D uncertain. V lost 0 bases, J lost 2 bases, and 11 bases lay in between. The CDR3 is 15 amino acids. Germline lookup yields CDR1 SGDLS and CDR2 YYNGEE. CDR3 in amino acids: CASSVDPPTQETQYF. CDR3 DNA: TGTGCCAGCAGCGTAGACCCCCCTACTCAAGAGACCCAGTACTTC.

The V and J genes are TRBV5-6 and TRBJ2-1, with no clear D. Germline V lookup: CDR1 SGHDT, CDR2 YYEEEE. This CDR3 contains 15 residues. V was shortened by 2 bases and J by 0 bases, with 9 bases between the two germline ends. The CDR3 reads CASSFGLSSYNEQFF. As DNA, the CDR3 is TGTGCCAGCAGCTTTGGGTTGAGCTCCTACAATGAGCAGTTCTTC.

The CDR3 protein is CSVHTGGDPNTEAFF. CDR3 in DNA: TGCAGCGTTCATACAGGGGGAGACCCGAACACTGAAGCTTTCTTT. This sequence joins TRBV29-1 and TRBJ1-1; 8 bases map to TRBD1. V dropped 5 bases and J dropped 1; count of bases not matched to a gene: 9. The CDR3 sequence is 15 residues long. Germline CDR1 is SQVTM and CDR2 is ANQGSEA.

The chain has TRBV5-1 and TRBJ1-1; the D is unclear. Germline values: CDR1 SGHRS, CDR2 YFSETQ. The CDR3 consists of 13 residues. V gave up 0 bases and J gave up 3 bases, with 6 bases separating them. The CDR3: CASSLGPDTEAFF. The CDR3 region has the DNA TGCGCCAGCAGCTTGGGACCGGACACTGAAGCTTTCTTT.

The chain combines TRBV5-6 with TRBJ2-7; D is uncertain. V was shortened by 4 bases and J by 0 bases, with 5 bases between the two germline ends. The CDR3 runs 12 residues. CDR1 is SGHDT and CDR2 is YYEEEE in the germline V gene. Here the CDR3 DNA reads TGTGCCAGCAGCGTAAGCTCCTACGAGCAGTACTTC. This codes for CASSVSSYEQYF.